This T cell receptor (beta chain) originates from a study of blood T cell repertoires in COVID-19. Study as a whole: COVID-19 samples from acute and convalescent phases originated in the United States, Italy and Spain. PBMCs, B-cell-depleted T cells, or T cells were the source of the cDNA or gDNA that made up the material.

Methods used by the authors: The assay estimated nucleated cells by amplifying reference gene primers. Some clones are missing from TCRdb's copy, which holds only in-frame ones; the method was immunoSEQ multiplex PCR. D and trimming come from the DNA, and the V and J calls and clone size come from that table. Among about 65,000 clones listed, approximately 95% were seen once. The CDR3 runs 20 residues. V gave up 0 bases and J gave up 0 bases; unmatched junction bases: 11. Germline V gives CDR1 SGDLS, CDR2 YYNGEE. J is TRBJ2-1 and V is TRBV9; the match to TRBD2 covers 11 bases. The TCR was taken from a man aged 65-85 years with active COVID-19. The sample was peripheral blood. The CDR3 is CASSVVSSGGVGSSYNEQFF. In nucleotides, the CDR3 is TGTGCCAGCAGCGTAGTGAGTAGCGGGGGGGTTGGAAGCTCCTACAATGAGCAGTTCTTC.